The 15 T cell receptor beta chains below were found in one sample sequenced in a study of low-dose radiotherapy and immunotherapy resistance in tumors. The time point here: after trial treatment. Treatment described: LDRT plus nivolumab, ipilimumab, low-dose cyclophosphamide and aspirin (RACIN trial). Gene-specific TRAV and TRBV primers were used for first-strand cDNA, covering alpha and beta chains. TCRs were amplified for 15 to 20 PCR cycles with a constant-region primer and V-primer adapter. TCRdb re-derived calls from the reads in MiXCR, one entry per CDR3 protein. The sample records about 39,000 distinct CDR3 sequences, more than 20% being singletons. This specimen consisted of PBMCs, obtained after low-dose radiotherapy plus immunotherapy. Receptors originate from a female donor with ovarian cancer.

As regards this clonotype: This likely stems from a read error, as it lies one base from a far larger clone. This chain connects TRBV12-3 or TRBV12-4 to TRBJ2-7; TRBD1 might be the D (6 bases). The CDR3 length is 15 residues. The V end lost 7 bases, the J end lost 0 bases, and 16 bases lay between the germline ends. The CDR3 nucleotides are TGTGCCAGCATCCCCCGTAGGGGGAGCTCCTACGAGCAGTACTTC. Its translation is CASIPRRGSSYEQYF.

This clonotype was recorded at least ten times. This chain connects TRBV19 to TRBJ2-3; D is unresolved. Trimming shortened V by 7 bases and J by 0 bases, and 14 bases separated the two germline ends. Germline V lookup: CDR1 LNHDA, CDR2 SQIVND (reference sequence). The CDR3 contains 15 residues. CDR3 protein: CASTRWAFSTDTQYF. As DNA, the CDR3 is TGTGCCAGTACCCGATGGGCTTTCAGCACAGATACGCAGTATTTT. Full variable domain (outside the CDR3, taken from reference TRBV19 and TRBJ2-3): DGGITQSPKYLFRKEGQNVTLSCEQNLNHDAMYWYRQDPGQGLRLIYYSQIVNDFQKGDIAEGYSVSREKKESFPLTVTSAQKNPTAFYLCASTRWAFSTDTQYFGPGTRLTVL.

The sample holds many counts of this clonotype. The V gene is TRBV3-1, the J gene TRBJ2-1; 7 bases are shared with TRBD2. V shed 0 bases, J shed 8 bases, and the junction held 10 bases outside the gene matches. The CDR3 spans 16 residues. Germline loops: CDR1 LGHDT, CDR2 YNNKEL (reference sequence). In nucleotides, the CDR3 is TGTGCCAGCAGCCAAGAACAAGCGGGGCGTTTCGATGAGCAGTTCTTC. Its protein product is CASSQEQAGRFDEQFF.

This clonotype ranks as medium-sized. The chain has TRBV28 and TRBJ2-2; D is uncertain. V lost 2 bases and J 4 bases, leaving 5 bases between the germline ends. The length of the CDR3 is 13 residues. CDR1 is MDHEN and CDR2 is SYDVKM in the germline V gene. The CDR3 DNA follows: TGTGCCAGCAGTTTACCCGGCACCGGGGAGCTGTTTTTT. It specifies CASSLPGTGELFF. The complete variable domain, with remaining parts taken from reference TRBV28 and TRBJ2-2, reads DVKVTQSSRYLVKRTGEKVFLECVQDMDHENMFWYRQDPGLGLRLIYFSYDVKMKEKGDIPEGYSVSREKKERFSLILESASTNQTSMYLCASSLPGTGELFFGEGSRLTVL.

The chain joins TRBV29-1 to TRBJ2-5; D perhaps matches TRBD2 (5 bases). Trimming removed 8 bases from V and 4 bases from J, with 11 bases in between. From germline, CDR1 is SQVTM and CDR2 ANQGSEA. This CDR3 spans 11 amino acids. The CDR3 sequence is CSPARGETQYF. CDR3 in DNA: TGCAGCCCCGCCCGGGGAGAGACCCAGTACTTC.

Ten or more counts support this clonotype. The rearrangement joins TRBV5-8 to TRBJ2-1; D is undetermined. The CDR3 consists of 13 residues. Germline CDR1 is SGHTS and CDR2 is YDEGEE. Trimming stripped 2 bases from V and 7 bases from J, with 10 bases between. CDR3 nucleotides: TGTGCCAGCAGCTTCCCAGGATGGAATGAGCAGTTCTTC. It encodes CASSFPGWNEQFF.

This clonotype was observed at least ten times. The V call is TRBV11-2, the J call TRBJ2-3; D call uncertain. Germline CDR1 SGHAT, CDR2 FQNNGV. The ends were cut back, 1 base at V and 6 bases at J, with 14 bases in the middle. This CDR3 spans 15 amino acids. The CDR3 spells CASSLVQRPSDTQYF. The CDR3 coding sequence is TGTGCCAGCAGCTTAGTACAGAGGCCCTCCGATACGCAGTATTTT. The entire variable domain, with the rest obtained from reference TRBV11-2 and TRBJ2-3, is as follows: EAGVAQSPRYKIIEKRQSVAFWCNPISGHATLYWYQQILGQGPKLLIQFQNNGVVDDSQLPKDRFSAERLKGVDSTLKIQPAKLEDSAVYLCASSLVQRPSDTQYFGPGTRLTVL.

This clonotype was observed at least ten times. This chain joins TRBV5-1 and TRBJ2-2; 8 bases line up with TRBD1. V lost 3 bases and J lost 1; bases outside the gene matches: 2. The CDR3 has 15 amino acids. Germline V gives CDR1 SGHRS, CDR2 YFSETQ. The CDR3: CASSWGTGNTGELFF. For the CDR3, the DNA is TGCGCCAGCAGCTGGGGGACAGGGAACACCGGGGAGCTGTTTTTT. The full variable domain, completed using reference TRBV5-1 and TRBJ2-2, is KAGVTQTPRYLIKTRGQQVTLSCSPISGHRSVSWYQQTPGQGLQFLFEYFSETQRNKGNFPGRFSGRQFSNSRSEMNVSTLELGDSALYLCASSWGTGNTGELFFGEGSRLTVL.

This chain connects TRBV5-6 to TRBJ2-3, with unresolved D. The germline CDR1 and CDR2 sequences are SGHDT and YYEEEE. Trimming removed 0 bases from V and 6 bases from J, with 5 bases in between. CDR3 length equals 12 residues. Here the CDR3 reads CASSLGADTQYF. CDR3 coding DNA: TGTGCCAGCAGCTTGGGGGCGGATACGCAGTATTTT.

This clonotype was recorded many times. J is TRBJ2-7 and V is TRBV3-1; 10 nucleotides match TRBD1. From germline, CDR1 is LGHDT and CDR2 YNNKEL (reference sequence). V lost 1 base, J lost 3 bases, and 6 bases stayed unmatched. The CDR3 totals 16 residues. CDR3 nucleotide sequence: TGTGCCAGCAGCCAAGGCGACAGGGGGCTTGTCTACGAGCAGTACTTC. Its translation is CASSQGDRGLVYEQYF.

In this sample, this clonotype turned up a few times. V usage is TRBV9 and J usage is TRBJ1-4; unclear D gene. This CDR3 is 16 amino acids long. V gave up 3 bases and J gave up 0 bases, with 12 bases separating them. Germline loops: CDR1 SGDLS, CDR2 YYNGEE. In nucleotides, the CDR3 is TGTGCCAGCAGCGCCGCCCCGGCAGCAACTAATGAAAAACTGTTTTTT. Translating gives CASSAAPAATNEKLFF. The full variable domain, its missing parts supplied by reference TRBV9 and TRBJ1-4, is DSGVTQTPKHLITATGQRVTLRCSPRSGDLSVYWYQQSLDQGLQFLIQYYNGEERAKGNILERFSAQQFPDLHSELNLSSLELGDSALYFCASSAAPAATNEKLFFGSGTQLSVL.

This clonotype has more than one count but fewer than ten. This chain connects TRBV13 to TRBJ1-2; D ambiguous. The ends were cut back, 5 bases at V and 7 bases at J, with 11 bases in the middle. Germline lookup yields CDR1 PRHDT and CDR2 FYEKMQ (reference sequence). The CDR3 runs 12 residues. The CDR3 here is CASSGLGGGYTF. CDR3 bases: TGTGCCAGCAGCGGACTTGGTGGTGGCTACACCTTC.

This clonotype was observed many times. The chain links TRBV15 to TRBJ2-5; no clear D. Looked up from germline, CDR1 is LNHNV and CDR2 is YYDKDF (reference sequence). The CDR3 loop spans 13 amino acids. The germline V and J ends were trimmed by 1 base and 0 bases, with 3 bases remaining between them. The CDR3 loop is CATSRGYQETQYF. The CDR3 nucleotides read TGTGCCACCAGCAGAGGGTACCAAGAGACCCAGTACTTC.

There are many counts of this clonotype. The CDR3 reads CASSLGTDVYEQYF. The CDR3 DNA reads as TGCGCCAGCAGTCTTGGGACAGATGTCTACGAGCAGTACTTC. The genes are TRBV5-1 and TRBJ2-7, with 7 bases fitting TRBD1. J gave up 3 bases and V 5 bases, and 8 bases lay outside the gene matches. From germline, CDR1 is SGHRS and CDR2 YFSETQ. The CDR3 is 14 amino acids.

This clonotype came up once. This chain joins TRBV9 and TRBJ1-1; D is unresolved. Germline assignment: CDR1 SGDLS and CDR2 YYNGEE. The ends were cut back, 0 bases at V and 8 bases at J, with 17 bases in the middle. CDR3 length: 15 amino acids. CDR3 bases: TGTGCCAGCAGCGTAGGTGGAGTGACGAACATCGAAGCTTTCTTT. Protein product: CASSVGGVTNIEAFF.